These 32 T cell receptor beta chains were sequenced from one sample in a study of radiation and T cells in renal cell carcinoma. Time point in this sample: baseline pretreatment blood. Treatment in this sample: 15 Gy SBRT to primary tumor, nephrectomy 4 weeks later. Sequenced by immunoSEQ multiplex PCR; TCRdb stores in-frame clones only, minus some. Of approximately 150,000 clones listed, 70% to 90% are singletons. The sample was blood, taken from a patient whose treatment included radiotherapy and nephrectomy. These receptors were obtained from a woman aged 45-65 years with renal cell carcinoma.

This chain connects TRBV28 to TRBJ2-2; 11 bases map to TRBD1. Germline V gene lookup returns CDR1 MDHEN and CDR2 SYDVKM. V lost 5 bases and J lost 9; bases outside the gene matches: 11. CDR3 length: 16 amino acids. The CDR3 loop is CASSPSAGQGAWELFF. Written as DNA, the CDR3 is TGTGCCAGCAGTCCAAGTGCAGGACAGGGGGCGTGGGAGCTGTTTTTT.

V usage is TRBV6-5 and J usage is TRBJ2-5; the D gene is possibly TRBD1 (6 bases). This CDR3 spans 15 amino acids. Germline V gene sequence: CDR1 MNHEY, CDR2 SVGAGI. Deletions cut 6 bases from V and 2 bases from J, with 16 bases between. In DNA form, the CDR3 reads TGTGCCAGCAGATCGTCCGGGACAAGACAAGAGACCCAGTACTTC. Amino acids: CASRSSGTRQETQYF.

The CDR3, as DNA: TGTGCCAGCAGCCCCGGGACTAGCGGCACAGATACGCAGTATTTT. Translation gives CASSPGTSGTDTQYF. The chain combines TRBV7-2 with TRBJ2-3, with 10 bases identical to TRBD2. CDR1 SGHTA and CDR2 FQGNSA come from the germline V gene. After removal of 5 bases from V and 1 base from J, the junction contained 3 bases not matched to a gene. The CDR3 consists of 15 residues. Together with reference TRBV7-2 and TRBJ2-3, the CDR3 gives the full variable domain: GAGVSQSPSNKVTEKGKDVELRCDPISGHTALYWYRQSLGQGLEFLIYFQGNSAPDKSGLPSDRFSAERTGGSVSTLTIQRTQQEDSAVYLCASSPGTSGTDTQYFGPGTRLTVL.

The gene calls are TRBV6-1 and TRBJ2-7; perhaps TRBD1 as D (5 bases). Trimming left V 1 base short and J 6 bases short, with 22 bases between. This CDR3 comprises 17 residues. Germline CDR1 reads MNHNS; CDR2 reads SASEGT. The CDR3 is CASSEVVGMAGKGEQYF. CDR3 DNA: TGTGCCAGCAGTGAAGTAGTTGGGATGGCAGGGAAAGGCGAGCAGTACTTC.

This clone is a singleton in its sample. The rearrangement joins TRBV25-1 to TRBJ2-5; 7 bases map to TRBD2. Germline CDR1 reads MGHDK; CDR2 reads SYGVNS. The CDR3 runs to 15 residues. With 3 bases clipped from V and 3 bases from J, the junction kept 7 bases outside the gene matches. CDR3 DNA sequence: TGTGCCAGCAGTGAGGAGGGAGGGTTAGAAGAGACCCAGTACTTC. As protein: CASSEEGGLEETQYF.

This rearrangement joins TRBV5-4 to TRBJ2-2; 9 bases agree with TRBD1. Germline loops: CDR1 SGHNT, CDR2 YYREEE (reference sequence). The CDR3 has 15 amino acids. The junction had 0 bases not matched to a gene; V was cut back by 3 bases and J by 0 bases. CDR3 DNA sequence: TGTGCCAGCAGCTGGACAGGGGCGAACACCGGGGAGCTGTTTTTT. The encoded protein is CASSWTGANTGELFF.

The chain couples TRBV5-1 to TRBJ2-7; D gene uncertain. The germline V and J ends were trimmed by 3 bases and 0 bases, with 10 bases remaining between them. Germline CDR1 SGHRS, CDR2 YFSETQ. The CDR3 spans 14 residues. CDR3 DNA: TGCGCCAGCAGCTCTTTCGGAATCTCCTACGAGCAGTACTTC. Protein product: CASSSFGISYEQYF.

The chain combines TRBV9 with TRBJ1-1, with D perhaps TRBD1 (5 bases). Trimming removed 4 bases at V and 5 bases at J, with 18 bases between. The germline gives CDR1 SGDLS, CDR2 YYNGEE. The CDR3 has 15 amino acids. CDR3: CASSPKLPGRTEAFF. The CDR3 bases are TGTGCCAGCAGCCCCAAGTTACCAGGGCGGACTGAAGCTTTCTTT.

The rearrangement uses TRBV6-5 and TRBJ1-5; D remains unclear. The CDR3 is 15 amino acids. Germline V gene lookup returns CDR1 MNHEY and CDR2 SVGAGI. V was trimmed by 5 bases and J by 0 bases, leaving 11 bases between them. The CDR3 bases are TGTGCCAGCAGTGCCAGCCACAATAGCAATCAGCCCCAGCATTTT. Amino acids: CASSASHNSNQPQHF.

The chain is built from TRBV5-6 and TRBJ2-7; TRBD1 matches at 9 bases. The CDR3 runs to 15 residues. The trim removed 7 bases at V and 5 bases at J, leaving 13 bases unmatched. CDR1 is SGHDT, CDR2 YYEEEE, per germline. CDR3 in amino acids: CASVQIRDRAHEQYF. The CDR3 region has the DNA TGTGCCAGCGTTCAAATCCGGGACAGGGCCCACGAGCAGTACTTC.

The chain carries TRBV6-5 and TRBJ1-1; D gene unclear. The V gene lost 5 bases and the J gene lost 1 base, with 14 bases spanning the gap. Germline values: CDR1 MNHEY, CDR2 SVGAGI. The CDR3 is made up of 15 amino acids. CDR3 amino acids: CASSRSLDPNTEAFF. DNA for the CDR3: TGTGCCAGCAGTCGCAGTCTGGACCCGAACACTGAAGCTTTCTTT.

This chain links TRBV9 with TRBJ1-1, with D perhaps TRBD1 (6 bases). The length of the CDR3 is 15 residues. V gave up 0 bases and J gave up 5 bases, with 14 bases separating them. Germline V gives CDR1 SGDLS, CDR2 YYNGEE. The CDR3 sequence is CASSVAGGSGTEAFF. The CDR3 nucleotides read TGTGCCAGCAGCGTAGCTGGGGGCTCGGGAACTGAAGCTTTCTTT.

The CDR3 nucleotides read TGTGCCAGCAGTCCTGGGGGGGCGGAAGAGACCCAGTACTTC. Translation: CASSPGGAEETQYF. V and J are TRBV6-6 and TRBJ2-5, with a possible D match to TRBD2 (7 bases). Germline CDR1 reads MNHNY; CDR2 reads SVGAGI (reference sequence). V was cut by 5 bases and J by 3 bases, with 13 bases left in between. This CDR3 is built from 14 residues.

The V gene is TRBV7-2, the J gene TRBJ1-1, with D maybe TRBD1 (5 bases). Between the trimmed V and J ends, which lost 5 bases and 2 bases, there was a span of 12 bases. Germline-derived CDR1 and CDR2 are SGHTA and FQGNSA. This CDR3 spans 14 amino acids. This CDR3 reads CASSPRTPNTEAFF. CDR3 coding DNA: TGTGCCAGCAGCCCTAGGACACCTAACACTGAAGCTTTCTTT.

V is TRBV4-3 and J is TRBJ2-5; 9 bases are a match to TRBD2. V lost 0 bases to trimming and J lost 8 bases; unmatched junction nucleotides: 7. Germline loops: CDR1 LGHNA, CDR2 YSLEER. The CDR3 consists of 15 residues. In DNA form, the CDR3 reads TGCGCCAGCAGCCAAGATTCGGCGGGGGGGGCCACCCAGTACTTC. This codes for CASSQDSAGGATQYF.

The rearrangement joins TRBV27 to TRBJ2-2; D remains unclear. The CDR3 runs 16 residues. Germline CDR1 and CDR2: MNHEY and SMNVEV (reference sequence). V shed 6 bases and J shed 0 bases, with 14 bases lying between them. The CDR3 DNA sequence: TGTGCCAGCAGGTTGATGGGTTTAACGAACACCGGGGAGCTGTTTTTT. Translation gives CASRLMGLTNTGELFF.

The chain recombines TRBV27 with TRBJ2-1, with D possibly TRBD2 on 5 matching bases. The CDR3 runs 13 residues. V was trimmed by 0 bases and J by 10 bases, leaving 10 bases between them. Germline V gives CDR1 MNHEY, CDR2 SMNVEV (reference sequence). CDR3 nucleotides: TGTGCCAGCAGTTTATCCGGGGTTCAGGAGCAGTTCTTC. Protein: CASSLSGVQEQFF.

The chain employs TRBV14 and TRBJ2-7; D is unresolved. V shed 3 bases and J shed 3 bases, with 9 bases lying between them. The CDR3 runs to 13 residues. Germline V gene sequence: CDR1 SGHDN, CDR2 FVKESK. Written as DNA, the CDR3 is TGTGCCAGCAGCCAGGGGTTGAACTACGAGCAGTACTTC. This encodes CASSQGLNYEQYF.

V is TRBV4-2 and J is TRBJ1-5, with D uncertain. Germline loops: CDR1 LGHNA, CDR2 YNFKEQ. V was clipped by 0 bases and J by 4 bases, with 10 bases between them. This CDR3 is built from 15 residues. The CDR3 sequence is CASSQEAPVNQPQHF. The DNA for the CDR3 is TGTGCCAGCAGCCAAGAAGCGCCAGTTAATCAGCCCCAGCATTTT.

The rearrangement uses TRBV4-1 and TRBJ2-5; 10 bases are a match to TRBD2. V gave up 2 bases and J gave up 5 bases; unmatched junction bases: 14. CDR1 MGHRA and CDR2 YSYEKL come from the germline V gene. The CDR3 consists of 18 residues. CDR3 in DNA: TGCGCCAGCAGCCAATTCCTAGGGGCTAGCGGGAGTAGGGAGACCCAGTACTTC. It encodes CASSQFLGASGSRETQYF.

Only a few counts were recorded for this clone. The gene calls are TRBV16 and TRBJ1-1, with 7 nucleotides matching TRBD1. CDR1 KGHSY and CDR2 FQNENV come from the germline V gene. V dropped 8 bases and J dropped 4; count of bases not matched to a gene: 16. The length of the CDR3 is 16 residues. The CDR3 nucleotides are TGTGCCAGCCTCCAGTTCAGGGGGGGACGGGGCACTGAAGCTTTCTTT. It encodes CASLQFRGGRGTEAFF.

V is TRBV6-5 and J is TRBJ2-3; D gene uncertain. With 5 bases removed from V and 7 bases from J, the gap between germline ends came to 10 bases. Germline loops: CDR1 MNHEY, CDR2 SVGAGI. This CDR3 has 12 amino acids. The CDR3 loop reads CASSPEKYTQYF. The CDR3 bases are TGTGCCAGCAGTCCAGAGAAGTATACGCAGTATTTT.

The gene calls are TRBV7-2 and TRBJ2-7, with 8 bases lining up with TRBD2. Germline CDR1 is SGHTA and CDR2 is FQGNSA. There are 12 residues in the CDR3. V was clipped by 5 bases and J by 6 bases; unmatched bases: 3. CDR3 in amino acids: CASSRAGGEQYF. The CDR3 coding sequence is TGTGCCAGCAGCCGGGCGGGGGGCGAGCAGTACTTC. The whole variable domain, filled in from reference TRBV7-2 and TRBJ2-7, reads GAGVSQSPSNKVTEKGKDVELRCDPISGHTALYWYRQSLGQGLEFLIYFQGNSAPDKSGLPSDRFSAERTGGSVSTLTIQRTQQEDSAVYLCASSRAGGEQYFGPGTRLTVT.

V usage is TRBV27 and J usage is TRBJ2-2; D gene uncertain. Trimming pared 2 bases from V and 1 base from J, leaving 14 bases between. The CDR3 sequence is 17 residues long. Germline lookup yields CDR1 MNHEY and CDR2 SMNVEV (reference sequence). CDR3 in DNA: TGTGCCAGCAGTTTACGGCACAGAGATAGGAACACCGGGGAGCTGTTTTTT. Residues: CASSLRHRDRNTGELFF.

DNA of the CDR3: TGTGCCATCGACCGTGGCGGGATGGGGAACGAGCAGTACTTC. Residues: CAIDRGGMGNEQYF. The rearrangement uses TRBV10-3 and TRBJ2-7; perhaps TRBD2 as D (6 bases). In germline, CDR1 is ENHRY, CDR2 SYGVKD. Trimming removed 8 bases at V and 5 bases at J, with 19 bases between. The CDR3 totals 14 residues.

The chain uses TRBV4-2 and TRBJ2-1; 13 positions match TRBD2. Germline V lookup: CDR1 LGHNA, CDR2 YNFKEQ. CDR3 length equals 17 residues. Losses at the gene ends were 1 base for V and 13 bases for J; bases not matched to a gene: 13. The CDR3 DNA sequence: TGTGCCAGCAGCCAAGGGGGTGGGACTAGCGGGACGCATCAACAGTTCTTC. Protein sequence: CASSQGGGTSGTHQQFF.

V and J are TRBV5-6 and TRBJ1-1; a possible D gene is TRBD1 (5 bases). V was shortened by 2 bases and J by 4 bases, with 12 bases between the two germline ends. Germline V lookup: CDR1 SGHDT, CDR2 YYEEEE. This CDR3 spans 14 amino acids. CDR3 region: CASSLRGEGTEAFF. Here the CDR3 DNA reads TGTGCCAGCAGCTTAAGGGGCGAGGGCACTGAAGCTTTCTTT.

This chain links TRBV7-2 with TRBJ1-3; a possible D gene is TRBD1 (6 bases). The germline CDR1 and CDR2 sequences are SGHTA and FQGNSA. The CDR3 consists of 16 residues. The V gene lost 3 bases and the J gene lost 2 bases, with 14 bases spanning the gap. Here the CDR3 reads CASSLAGGGTGNTIYF. CDR3 nucleotides: TGTGCCAGCAGCTTGGCCGGGGGGGGCACTGGAAACACCATATATTTT. Together with reference TRBV7-2 and TRBJ1-3, the CDR3 gives the full variable domain: GAGVSQSPSNKVTEKGKDVELRCDPISGHTALYWYRQSLGQGLEFLIYFQGNSAPDKSGLPSDRFSAERTGGSVSTLTIQRTQQEDSAVYLCASSLAGGGTGNTIYFGEGSWLTVV.

The V and J genes are TRBV2 and TRBJ2-7; no clear D gene. Germline lookup yields CDR1 SNHLY and CDR2 FYNNEI. Trimming removed 6 bases at V and 4 bases at J, with 4 bases between. The CDR3 consists of 10 residues. CDR3 region: CASSSYEQYF. Written as DNA, the CDR3 is TGTGCCAGCAGCTCTTACGAGCAGTACTTC. Combining the CDR3 with reference TRBV2 and TRBJ2-7 gives the whole variable domain EPEVTQTPSHQVTQMGQEVILRCVPISNHLYFYWYRQILGQKVEFLVSFYNNEISEKSEIFDDQFSVERPDGSNFTLKIRSTKLEDSAMYFCASSSYEQYFGPGTRLTVT.

This chain connects TRBV4-3 to TRBJ2-2; 7 positions agree with TRBD2. J was trimmed by 5 bases and V by 0 bases; bases with no gene match: 6. CDR3 length: 16 residues. Germline CDR1 is LGHNA and CDR2 is YSLEER. The CDR3 is CASSQDRGEVTGELFF. CDR3 DNA: TGCGCCAGCAGCCAAGATCGGGGGGAGGTGACCGGGGAGCTGTTTTTT.

This clone was detected once. The chain couples TRBV5-4 to TRBJ2-1, with 10 bases aligning to TRBD1. This CDR3 has 15 residues. Trimming cost V 4 bases and J 3 bases; bases outside gene matches: 4. CDR1 is SGHNT, CDR2 YYREEE, per germline (reference sequence). Written as DNA, the CDR3 is TGTGCCAGCAGCAAGGGACAGGGGCTCTACAATGAGCAGTTCTTC. This translates into CASSKGQGLYNEQFF. Full variable domain (missing parts from reference TRBV5-4 and TRBJ2-1): ETGVTQSPTHLIKTRGQQVTLRCSSQSGHNTVSWYQQALGQGPQFIFQYYREEENGRGNFPPRFSGLQFPNYSSELNVNALELDDSALYLCASSKGQGLYNEQFFGPGTRLTVL.

This clone has more than one count but fewer than ten. This chain links TRBV18 with TRBJ1-1; D call uncertain. The CDR3 contains 12 residues. The V gene lost 7 bases and the J gene lost 1 base, with 7 bases spanning the gap. The germline V gene has CDR1 KGHSH and CDR2 LQKENI. CDR3 amino acids: CASLSGNTEAFF. Written as DNA, the CDR3 is TGTGCCAGCTTAAGTGGGAACACTGAAGCTTTCTTT.